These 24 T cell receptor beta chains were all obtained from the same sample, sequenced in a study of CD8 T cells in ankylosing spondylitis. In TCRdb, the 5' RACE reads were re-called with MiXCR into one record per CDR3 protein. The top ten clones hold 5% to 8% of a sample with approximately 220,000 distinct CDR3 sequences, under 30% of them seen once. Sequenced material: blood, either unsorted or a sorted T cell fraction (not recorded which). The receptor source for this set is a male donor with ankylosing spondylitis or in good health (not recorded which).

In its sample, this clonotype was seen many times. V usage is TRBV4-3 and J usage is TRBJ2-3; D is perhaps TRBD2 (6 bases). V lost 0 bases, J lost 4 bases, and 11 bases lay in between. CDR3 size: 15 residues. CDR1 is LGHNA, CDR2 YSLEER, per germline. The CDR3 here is CASSQDRGGADTQYF. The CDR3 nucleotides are TGCGCCAGCAGCCAAGATCGCGGAGGGGCAGATACGCAGTATTTT.

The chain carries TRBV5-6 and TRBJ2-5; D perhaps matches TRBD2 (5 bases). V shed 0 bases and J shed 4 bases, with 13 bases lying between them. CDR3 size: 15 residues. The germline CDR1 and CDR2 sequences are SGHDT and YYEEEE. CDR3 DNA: TGTGCCAGCAGCTTGGGACGGGGAGTGCGAGAGACCCAGTACTTC. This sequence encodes CASSLGRGVRETQYF.

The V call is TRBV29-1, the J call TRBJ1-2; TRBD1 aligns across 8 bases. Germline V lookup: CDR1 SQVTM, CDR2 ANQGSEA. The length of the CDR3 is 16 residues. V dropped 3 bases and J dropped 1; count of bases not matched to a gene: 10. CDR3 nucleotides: TGCAGCGTTGACCTGAGGAGGACAGGGATTAACTATGGCTACACCTTC. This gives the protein CSVDLRRTGINYGYTF.

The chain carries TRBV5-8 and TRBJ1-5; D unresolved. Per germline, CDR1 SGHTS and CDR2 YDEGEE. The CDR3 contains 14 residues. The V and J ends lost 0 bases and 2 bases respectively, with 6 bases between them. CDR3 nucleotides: TGTGCCAGCAGCTTGGGGCCGGGCAATCAGCCCCAGCATTTT. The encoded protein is CASSLGPGNQPQHF.

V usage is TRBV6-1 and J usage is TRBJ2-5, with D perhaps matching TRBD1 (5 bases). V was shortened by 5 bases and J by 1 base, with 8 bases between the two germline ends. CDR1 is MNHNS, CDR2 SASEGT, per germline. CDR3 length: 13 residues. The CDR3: CASSRQIQETQYF. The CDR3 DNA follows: TGTGCCAGCAGTAGACAGATCCAAGAGACCCAGTACTTC.

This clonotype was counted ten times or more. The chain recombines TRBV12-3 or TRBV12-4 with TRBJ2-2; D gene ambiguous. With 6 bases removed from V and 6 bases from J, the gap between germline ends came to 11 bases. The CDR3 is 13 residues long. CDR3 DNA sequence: TGTGCCAGCAGGCCGGAAAGGGCCGGGGAGCTGTTTTTT. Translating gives CASRPERAGELFF.

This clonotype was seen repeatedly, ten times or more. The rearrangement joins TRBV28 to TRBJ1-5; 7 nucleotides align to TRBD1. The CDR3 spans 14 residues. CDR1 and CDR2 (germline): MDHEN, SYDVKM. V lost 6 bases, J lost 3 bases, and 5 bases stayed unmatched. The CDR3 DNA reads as TGTGCCAGCAGGAACAGGGGCGACAATCAGCCCCAGCATTTT. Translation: CASRNRGDNQPQHF.

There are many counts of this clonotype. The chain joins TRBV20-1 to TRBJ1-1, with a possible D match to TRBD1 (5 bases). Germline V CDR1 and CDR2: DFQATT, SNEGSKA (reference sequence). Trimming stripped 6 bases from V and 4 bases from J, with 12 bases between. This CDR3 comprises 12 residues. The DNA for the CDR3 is TGCAGTGCGAAAGGGGTGGCCACTGAAGCTTTCTTT. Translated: CSAKGVATEAFF.

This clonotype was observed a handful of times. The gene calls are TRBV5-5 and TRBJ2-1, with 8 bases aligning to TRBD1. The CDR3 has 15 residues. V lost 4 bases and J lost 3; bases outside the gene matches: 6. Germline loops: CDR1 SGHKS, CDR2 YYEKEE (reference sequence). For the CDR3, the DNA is TGTGCCAGCAGCCCAACCGGACAGGGCTACAATGAGCAGTTCTTC. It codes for CASSPTGQGYNEQFF.

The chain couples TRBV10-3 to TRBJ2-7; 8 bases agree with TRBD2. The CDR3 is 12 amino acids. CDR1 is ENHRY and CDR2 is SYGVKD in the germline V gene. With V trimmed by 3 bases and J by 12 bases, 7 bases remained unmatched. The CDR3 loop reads CAISEVREATYF. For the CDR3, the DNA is TGTGCCATCAGTGAAGTGCGGGAGGCTACGTACTTC.

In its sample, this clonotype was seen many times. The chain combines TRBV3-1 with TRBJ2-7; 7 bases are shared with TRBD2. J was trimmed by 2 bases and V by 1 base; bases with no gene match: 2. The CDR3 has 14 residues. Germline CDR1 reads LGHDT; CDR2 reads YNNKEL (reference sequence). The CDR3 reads CASSQGEGPYEQYF. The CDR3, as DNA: TGTGCCAGCAGCCAAGGGGAGGGACCCTACGAGCAGTACTTC.

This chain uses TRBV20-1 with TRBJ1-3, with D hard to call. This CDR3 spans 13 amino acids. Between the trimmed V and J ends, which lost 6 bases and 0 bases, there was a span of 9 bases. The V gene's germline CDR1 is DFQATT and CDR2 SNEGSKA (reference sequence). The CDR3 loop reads CSASEGSGNTIYF. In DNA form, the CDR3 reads TGCAGTGCGTCCGAGGGCTCTGGAAACACCATATATTTT.

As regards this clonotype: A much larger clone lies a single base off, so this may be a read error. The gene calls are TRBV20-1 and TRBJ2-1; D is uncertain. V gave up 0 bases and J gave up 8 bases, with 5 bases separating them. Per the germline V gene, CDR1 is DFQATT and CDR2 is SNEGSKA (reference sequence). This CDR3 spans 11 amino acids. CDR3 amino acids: CSARDAHEQFF. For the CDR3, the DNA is TGCAGTGCTAGAGATGCCCATGAGCAGTTCTTC.

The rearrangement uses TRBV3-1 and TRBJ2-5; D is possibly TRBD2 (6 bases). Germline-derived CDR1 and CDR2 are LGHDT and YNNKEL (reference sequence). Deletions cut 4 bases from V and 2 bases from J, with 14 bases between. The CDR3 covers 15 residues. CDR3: CASSPAGRWQETQYF. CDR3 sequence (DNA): TGTGCCAGCAGCCCAGCTGGGAGGTGGCAAGAGACCCAGTACTTC.

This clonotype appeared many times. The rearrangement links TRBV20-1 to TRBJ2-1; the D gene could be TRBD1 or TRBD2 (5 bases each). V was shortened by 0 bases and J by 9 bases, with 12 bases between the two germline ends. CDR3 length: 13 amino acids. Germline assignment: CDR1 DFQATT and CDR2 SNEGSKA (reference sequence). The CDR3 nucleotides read TGCAGTGCTAGAGATGTGGGGGAGTTTGAGCAGTTCTTC. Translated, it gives CSARDVGEFEQFF.

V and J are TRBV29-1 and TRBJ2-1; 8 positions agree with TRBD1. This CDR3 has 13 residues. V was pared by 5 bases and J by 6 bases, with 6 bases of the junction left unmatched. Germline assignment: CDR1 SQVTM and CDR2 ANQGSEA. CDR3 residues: CSVQGQGANEQFF. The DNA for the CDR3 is TGCAGCGTTCAGGGGCAGGGGGCCAATGAGCAGTTCTTC.

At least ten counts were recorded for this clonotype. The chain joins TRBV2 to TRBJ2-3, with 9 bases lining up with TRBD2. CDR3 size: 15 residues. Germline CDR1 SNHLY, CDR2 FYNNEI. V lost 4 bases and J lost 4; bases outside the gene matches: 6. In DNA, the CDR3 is TGTGCCAGCAGTGCTAGCGGGACAGTCGCAGATACGCAGTATTTT. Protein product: CASSASGTVADTQYF. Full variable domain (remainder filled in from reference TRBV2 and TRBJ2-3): EPEVTQTPSHQVTQMGQEVILRCVPISNHLYFYWYRQILGQKVEFLVSFYNNEISEKSEIFDDQFSVERPDGSNFTLKIRSTKLEDSAMYFCASSASGTVADTQYFGPGTRLTVL.

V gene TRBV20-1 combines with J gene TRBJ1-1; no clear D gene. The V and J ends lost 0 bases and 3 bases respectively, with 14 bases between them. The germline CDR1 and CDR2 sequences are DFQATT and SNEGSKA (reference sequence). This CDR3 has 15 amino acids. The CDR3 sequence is CSARDLDRPHTEAFF. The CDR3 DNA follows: TGCAGTGCTAGAGATCTCGACCGCCCGCACACTGAAGCTTTCTTT.

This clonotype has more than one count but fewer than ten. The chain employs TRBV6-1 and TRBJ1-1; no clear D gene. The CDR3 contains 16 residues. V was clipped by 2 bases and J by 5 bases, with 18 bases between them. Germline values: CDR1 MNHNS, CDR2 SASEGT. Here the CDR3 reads CASSEQQLAVTTEAFF. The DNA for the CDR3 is TGTGCCAGCAGTGAACAGCAGCTGGCGGTTACAACTGAAGCTTTCTTT.

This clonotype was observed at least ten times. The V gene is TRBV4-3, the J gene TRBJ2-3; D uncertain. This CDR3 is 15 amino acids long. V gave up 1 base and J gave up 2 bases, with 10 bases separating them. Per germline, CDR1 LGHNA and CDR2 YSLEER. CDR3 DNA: TGCGCCAGCAGCCAAGGAGGAGCCACCACAGATACGCAGTATTTT. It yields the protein CASSQGGATTDTQYF.

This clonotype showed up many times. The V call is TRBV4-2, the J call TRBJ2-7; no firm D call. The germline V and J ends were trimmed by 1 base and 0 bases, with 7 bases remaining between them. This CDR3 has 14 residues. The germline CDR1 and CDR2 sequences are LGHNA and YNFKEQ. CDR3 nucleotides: TGTGCCAGCAGCCAAGGACTCGGCTCCTACGAGCAGTACTTC. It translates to CASSQGLGSYEQYF.

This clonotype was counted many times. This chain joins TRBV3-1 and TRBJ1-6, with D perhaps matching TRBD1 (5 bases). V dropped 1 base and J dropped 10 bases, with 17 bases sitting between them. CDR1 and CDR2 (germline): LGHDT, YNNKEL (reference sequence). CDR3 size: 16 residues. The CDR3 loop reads CASSQGSGGRGSPLHF. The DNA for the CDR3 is TGTGCCAGCAGCCAAGGTTCCGGGGGAAGAGGATCACCCCTCCACTTT.

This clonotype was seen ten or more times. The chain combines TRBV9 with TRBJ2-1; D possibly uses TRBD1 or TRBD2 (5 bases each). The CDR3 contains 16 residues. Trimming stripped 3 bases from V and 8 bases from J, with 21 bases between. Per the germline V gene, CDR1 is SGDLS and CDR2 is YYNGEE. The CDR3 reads CASSDALRDLIDEQFF. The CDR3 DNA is TGTGCCAGCAGCGACGCACTCCGGGACCTGATCGATGAGCAGTTCTTC.

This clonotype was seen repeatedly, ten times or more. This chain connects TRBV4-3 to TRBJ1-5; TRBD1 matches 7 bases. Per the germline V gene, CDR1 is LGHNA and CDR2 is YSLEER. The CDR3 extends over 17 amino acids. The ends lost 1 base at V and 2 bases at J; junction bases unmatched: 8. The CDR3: CASSQAWTGGRNQPQHF. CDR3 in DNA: TGCGCCAGCAGCCAAGCTTGGACAGGCGGACGCAATCAGCCCCAGCATTTT.